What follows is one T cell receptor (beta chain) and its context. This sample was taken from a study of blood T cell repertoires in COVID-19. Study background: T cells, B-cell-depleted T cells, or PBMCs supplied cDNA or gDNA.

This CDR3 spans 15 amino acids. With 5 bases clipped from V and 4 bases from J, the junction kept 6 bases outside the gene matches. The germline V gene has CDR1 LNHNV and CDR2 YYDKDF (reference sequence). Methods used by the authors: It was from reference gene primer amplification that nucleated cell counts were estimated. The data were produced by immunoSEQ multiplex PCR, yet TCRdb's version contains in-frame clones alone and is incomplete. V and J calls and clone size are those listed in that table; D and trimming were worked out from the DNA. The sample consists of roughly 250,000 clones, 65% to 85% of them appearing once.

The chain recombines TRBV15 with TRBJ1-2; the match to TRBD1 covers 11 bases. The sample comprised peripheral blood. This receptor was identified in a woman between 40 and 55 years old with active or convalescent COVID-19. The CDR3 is CATSGGDRGFYGYTF. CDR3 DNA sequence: TGTGCCACCAGCGGAGGGGACAGGGGGTTCTATGGCTACACCTTC.